The 32 T cell receptor beta chains below come from one sample, sequenced in a study of shared clonotypes between healthy human individuals (TCRdb year 2020). To prepare the library, the immunoSEQ multiplex PCR assay was applied. The table comes from immuneACCESS by way of TCRdb, which keeps in-frame sequences with V and J called. Part of the clones is missing from these tables; in studies checked, under half for an unresolved V gene and the rest for unknown reasons. This sample gives 950,000 to 1,100,000 clones in total; under 80% of them show up just once. Approximately 1.5% of the sample lies in the top ten. Specimen: memory CD4+ T cells sorted from blood. The cell subset or site label corresponds to: CD45RA-negative fraction. Receptors were obtained from a man between 18 and 29 years old in good health.

This chain joins TRBV12-5 and TRBJ2-1; D gene unclear. CDR3 size: 14 residues. Germline V gives CDR1 LGHNT, CDR2 FRNRAP. V was trimmed by 2 bases and J by 5 bases, leaving 10 bases between them. The CDR3: CASGLSVLNNEQFF. The CDR3 DNA is TGTGCTAGTGGTTTGTCCGTCCTCAACAATGAGCAGTTCTTC.

The chain has TRBV9 and TRBJ2-5; D remains ambiguous. In germline, CDR1 is SGDLS, CDR2 YYNGEE. V shed 2 bases and J shed 5 bases, with 10 bases lying between them. This CDR3 spans 13 amino acids. This CDR3 reads CASSVIEGETQYF. CDR3 nucleotide sequence: TGTGCCAGCAGCGTTATAGAAGGGGAGACCCAGTACTTC.

Regarding this clone: The sample holds other DNA sequences that translate to the same CDR3. The V and J genes are TRBV7-2 and TRBJ1-5, with D possibly matching TRBD1 (5 bases). Trimming left V 1 base short and J 2 bases short, with 9 bases between. This CDR3 spans 15 amino acids. Germline CDR1 SGHTA, CDR2 FQGNSA. The CDR3 sequence is CASSLGGDGNQPQHF. Written as DNA, the CDR3 is TGTGCCAGCAGCTTAGGGGGGGACGGCAATCAGCCCCAGCATTTT.

In its sample, this clone was seen a few times. J is TRBJ2-1 and V is TRBV27; 11 positions match TRBD2. Germline trimming cut 3 bases from V and 7 bases from J; bases unmatched to any gene: 11. The CDR3 loop spans 17 amino acids. The V gene's germline CDR1 is MNHEY and CDR2 SMNVEV (reference sequence). CDR3 loop: CASSLGSVAGGRNEQFF. The CDR3 DNA reads TGTGCCAGCAGTTTGGGATCTGTAGCGGGGGGGCGTAATGAGCAGTTCTTC.

V and J are TRBV7-2 and TRBJ1-6, with 7 bases aligning to TRBD1. Germline CDR1 SGHTA, CDR2 FQGNSA. Losses at the gene ends were 0 bases for V and 7 bases for J; bases not matched to a gene: 0. The length of the CDR3 is 14 residues. The CDR3 sequence: CASSLAGGNSPLHF. DNA for the CDR3: TGTGCCAGCAGCTTAGCAGGGGGCAATTCACCCCTCCACTTT.

J is TRBJ1-1 and V is TRBV30; D call uncertain. Germline V lookup: CDR1 GTSNPN, CDR2 SVGIG (reference sequence). CDR3 length: 14 amino acids. Trimming removed 4 bases at V and 4 bases at J, with 16 bases between. CDR3 residues: CAWTRVGWSTEAFF. The DNA of the CDR3 is TGTGCCTGGACCCGGGTAGGTTGGAGCACTGAAGCTTTCTTT.

This clone was found many times. This sample includes further DNA sequences coding for the same CDR3. V is TRBV2 and J is TRBJ1-2, with unresolved D. This CDR3 region has 12 residues. The germline V gene encodes CDR1 SNHLY and CDR2 FYNNEI. Trimming shortened V by 1 base and J by 2 bases, and 2 bases separated the two germline ends. The CDR3 DNA sequence: TGTGCCAGCAGTGAAGGGAACTATGGCTACACCTTC. This encodes CASSEGNYGYTF.

The V call is TRBV18, the J call TRBJ2-3, with D possibly being TRBD1 (6 bases). Per germline, CDR1 KGHSH and CDR2 LQKENI. Trimming took 6 bases from V and 4 from J, leaving 20 bases between them. This CDR3 has 16 residues. DNA for the CDR3: TGTGCCAGCTCTCTCAAGAGGGGGAGAGGGCCAGATACGCAGTATTTT. Residues: CASSLKRGRGPDTQYF.

The V gene is TRBV5-1, the J gene TRBJ1-6; D is undetermined. V lost 7 bases and J 7 bases, leaving 12 bases between the germline ends. The CDR3 spans 13 residues. Germline CDR1 and CDR2: SGHRS and YFSETQ. The DNA of the CDR3 is TGCGCCAGCGGAAGGCAGGAAAATTCACCCCTCCACTTT. Protein: CASGRQENSPLHF.

The chain joins TRBV4-3 to TRBJ2-5; the match to TRBD1 covers 10 bases. The CDR3 covers 16 residues. Per germline, CDR1 LGHNA and CDR2 YSLEER. The junction had 2 bases not matched to a gene; V was cut back by 0 bases and J by 1 base. CDR3 amino acids: CASSQEGTGVQETQYF. The CDR3 region has the DNA TGCGCCAGCAGCCAAGAAGGGACAGGGGTCCAAGAGACCCAGTACTTC.

The V gene is TRBV7-2, the J gene TRBJ1-4; 7 bases fit TRBD1. The CDR3 covers 15 residues. The V gene's germline CDR1 is SGHTA and CDR2 FQGNSA. Trimming cost V 5 bases and J 0 bases; bases outside gene matches: 3. The chain's CDR3 is CASSPGGATNEKLFF. The CDR3 bases are TGTGCCAGCAGCCCAGGGGGGGCAACTAATGAAAAACTGTTTTTT. The full variable domain, its missing parts supplied by reference TRBV7-2 and TRBJ1-4, is GAGVSQSPSNKVTEKGKDVELRCDPISGHTALYWYRQSLGQGLEFLIYFQGNSAPDKSGLPSDRFSAERTGGSVSTLTIQRTQQEDSAVYLCASSPGGATNEKLFFGSGTQLSVL.

This chain joins TRBV5-1 and TRBJ2-5; no reliable D call. The germline gives CDR1 SGHRS, CDR2 YFSETQ. Trimming took off 4 bases at V and 1 base at J, with 11 bases between the two ends. The CDR3 covers 14 residues. CDR3 DNA: TGCGCCAGCAGCACGATAGTTGGCCAAGAGACCCAGTACTTC. This gives the protein CASSTIVGQETQYF.

This clone occurred a few times. The J gene is TRBJ1-6, the V gene TRBV19; 10 bases match TRBD1. CDR1 is LNHDA, CDR2 SQIVND, per germline (reference sequence). The CDR3 spans 14 residues. Germline trimming cut 6 bases from V and 9 bases from J; bases unmatched to any gene: 5. CDR3 loop: CASRPGTGVSPLHF. CDR3 in DNA: TGTGCCAGTAGACCCGGGACAGGGGTTTCACCCCTCCACTTT.

This clone has a handful of counts. J is TRBJ2-2 and V is TRBV6-1; D gene ambiguous. The V gene lost 2 bases and the J gene lost 4 bases, with 5 bases spanning the gap. CDR3 length equals 13 residues. Germline CDR1 and CDR2: MNHNS and SASEGT. CDR3: CASSEWGTGELFF. The DNA for the CDR3 is TGTGCCAGCAGTGAATGGGGCACCGGGGAGCTGTTTTTT.

J is TRBJ1-1 and V is TRBV5-6; perhaps TRBD1 as D (6 bases). Germline CDR1 SGHDT, CDR2 YYEEEE. The CDR3 runs 16 residues. The ends were cut back, 2 bases at V and 1 base at J, with 15 bases in the middle. The CDR3 region has the DNA TGTGCCAGCAGCTTTGGAACAGGGAAGAGGAACACTGAAGCTTTCTTT. This gives the protein CASSFGTGKRNTEAFF.

The J gene is TRBJ2-7, the V gene TRBV14; 11 nucleotides match TRBD1. The ends lost 0 bases at V and 5 bases at J; junction bases unmatched: 9. The CDR3 has 17 residues. Germline-derived CDR1 and CDR2 are SGHDN and FVKESK. The CDR3 reads CASSQDPGGDRGNEQYF. The CDR3 bases are TGTGCCAGCAGCCAAGATCCGGGAGGGGACAGGGGGAACGAGCAGTACTTC.

The gene calls are TRBV13 and TRBJ2-3; 10 nucleotides align to TRBD2. J gave up 10 bases and V 2 bases, and 12 bases lay outside the gene matches. The CDR3 runs to 16 residues. Germline V gene sequence: CDR1 PRHDT, CDR2 FYEKMQ (reference sequence). CDR3 in DNA: TGTGCCAGCAGCTTATCCCAAATAGCGGGGGGAGAGGCGCAGTATTTT. Translation: CASSLSQIAGGEAQYF.

The J gene is TRBJ2-3, the V gene TRBV18; 12 nucleotides match TRBD2. In germline, CDR1 is KGHSH, CDR2 LQKENI. The CDR3 sequence is 16 residues long. Trimming at V came to 1 base and at J to 3 bases, leaving 2 bases not matched to a gene. The CDR3 sequence is CASSPLLAGGTDTQYF. The CDR3, as DNA: TGTGCCAGCTCACCACTACTAGCGGGAGGTACAGATACGCAGTATTTT.

This clone was seen a handful of times. In the same sample, other DNA sequences code for this CDR3. The chain uses TRBV18 and TRBJ2-7; D tentatively fits TRBD1 or TRBD2 (5 bases each). With 3 bases removed from V and 2 bases from J, the gap between germline ends came to 8 bases. The CDR3 contains 13 residues. Per germline, CDR1 KGHSH and CDR2 LQKENI. CDR3 sequence reads: CASSPGAPYEQYF. As DNA, the CDR3 is TGTGCCAGCTCACCCGGGGCCCCCTACGAGCAGTACTTC.

Concerning this clone itself: Other DNA sequences in this sample translate to the same CDR3. DNA for the CDR3: TGTGCCAGTGGGACAGGGGATTCACCCCTCCACTTT. Its protein product is CASGTGDSPLHF. The chain has TRBV6-5 and TRBJ1-6; 10 nucleotides agree with TRBD1. V shed 9 bases and J 8 bases; nucleotides not matched to a gene: 1. The CDR3 is 12 residues long. Germline V lookup: CDR1 MNHEY, CDR2 SVGAGI.

The V and J genes are TRBV27 and TRBJ2-7, with a weak D call TRBD1 (6 bases). V lost 6 bases, J lost 2 bases, and 14 bases lay in between. This CDR3 region has 14 residues. Germline CDR1 is MNHEY and CDR2 is SMNVEV (reference sequence). The CDR3 nucleotides read TGTGCCAGCAGAACCGGGACATACGCCTACGAGCAGTACTTC. It translates to CASRTGTYAYEQYF.

The chain combines TRBV6-1 with TRBJ2-7; D is unresolved. The CDR3 contains 15 residues. The V gene lost 3 bases and the J gene lost 0 bases, with 12 bases spanning the gap. CDR1 MNHNS and CDR2 SASEGT come from the germline V gene. DNA for the CDR3: TGTGCCAGCAGTGATTCTCCGGCAAGCTCCTACGAGCAGTACTTC. It is translated as CASSDSPASSYEQYF.

The chain employs TRBV6-6 and TRBJ2-7; perhaps TRBD2 as D (6 bases). CDR3 length: 14 residues. Germline CDR1 MNHNY, CDR2 SVGAGI (reference sequence). V was cut by 2 bases and J by 3 bases, with 11 bases left in between. Here the CDR3 DNA reads TGTGCCAGCAGTTACACCCTGGACTACTACGAGCAGTACTTC. Residues: CASSYTLDYYEQYF.

The sample holds a few counts of this clone. Other DNA sequences in this sample translate to the same CDR3. This chain connects TRBV6-5 to TRBJ1-5; D possibly corresponds to TRBD1 (6 bases). Germline V gene data show CDR1 as MNHEY and CDR2 as SVGAGI. CDR3 length: 14 amino acids. With 6 bases removed from V and 2 bases from J, the gap between germline ends came to 11 bases. The CDR3, as DNA: TGTGCCAGCAGCTCAGGGGCGGGCAATCAGCCCCAGCATTTT. Translating it yields CASSSGAGNQPQHF.

This sequence joins TRBV6-1 and TRBJ2-4; perhaps TRBD2 as D (5 bases). Between the trimmed V and J ends, which lost 4 bases and 0 bases, there was a span of 13 bases. Looked up from germline, CDR1 is MNHNS and CDR2 is SASEGT. This CDR3 has 16 residues. The CDR3 reads CASSGSGTLAKNIQYF. CDR3 coding DNA: TGTGCCAGCAGTGGAAGCGGAACATTAGCCAAAAACATTCAGTACTTC.

The chain has TRBV11-2 and TRBJ1-6, with D perhaps matching TRBD1 (5 bases). This CDR3 contains 13 residues. Looked up from germline, CDR1 is SGHAT and CDR2 is FQNNGV. The V and J ends lost 6 bases and 10 bases respectively, with 13 bases between them. The CDR3 DNA is TGTGCCAGCAGAAGGATAGGACAATCACCCCTCCACTTT. Translated, it gives CASRRIGQSPLHF. Together with reference TRBV11-2 and TRBJ1-6, the CDR3 gives the full variable domain: EAGVAQSPRYKIIEKRQSVAFWCNPISGHATLYWYQQILGQGPKLLIQFQNNGVVDDSQLPKDRFSAERLKGVDSTLKIQPAKLEDSAVYLCASRRIGQSPLHFGNGTRLTVT.

V is TRBV28 and J is TRBJ1-2; D call uncertain. The CDR3 contains 14 residues. CDR1 and CDR2 from the germline V gene are MDHEN and SYDVKM. Trimming shortened V by 5 bases and J by 0 bases, and 10 bases separated the two germline ends. The DNA for the CDR3 is TGTGCCAGCAGTGAGGGCTCAGCTAACTATGGCTACACCTTC. This encodes CASSEGSANYGYTF.

This clone was observed a single time. The rearrangement links TRBV28 to TRBJ1-2, with D hard to call. This CDR3 spans 12 amino acids. Trimming shortened V by 7 bases and J by 1 base, and 7 bases separated the two germline ends. Per the germline V gene, CDR1 is MDHEN and CDR2 is SYDVKM. The CDR3 DNA follows: TGTGCCAGCACCAGCCGTAACTATGGCTACACCTTC. This encodes CASTSRNYGYTF.

The chain carries TRBV6-1 and TRBJ2-3; 9 bases align to TRBD2. The CDR3 contains 15 residues. Germline CDR1 is MNHNS and CDR2 is SASEGT. The J segment lost 2 bases and the V segment lost 5 bases, leaving 5 bases of the junction unmatched. DNA of the CDR3: TGTGCCAGCAGTATTACTAGCGGGCTCACAGATACGCAGTATTTT. As protein: CASSITSGLTDTQYF.

The chain recombines TRBV2 with TRBJ2-1; TRBD2 agrees at 7 bases. Germline CDR1 SNHLY, CDR2 FYNNEI. The CDR3 length is 13 residues. Trimming at V came to 8 bases and at J to 5 bases, leaving 6 bases not matched to a gene. For the CDR3, the DNA is TGTGCCAGCCGGGGGAGGGCTAACAATGAGCAGTTCTTC. It translates to CASRGRANNEQFF.

Points on this clone: Other DNA sequences of this sample code for an identical CDR3. The chain carries TRBV5-1 and TRBJ2-5, with 7 bases aligning to TRBD1. V lost 3 bases and J lost 5; bases outside the gene matches: 7. Looked up from germline, CDR1 is SGHRS and CDR2 is YFSETQ. CDR3 size: 14 residues. The CDR3 nucleotides are TGCGCCAGCAGCTCTGGGACAGTCGGGGAGACCCAGTACTTC. Translated, it gives CASSSGTVGETQYF.

The rearrangement links TRBV11-3 to TRBJ2-1; no reliable D call. The CDR3 is 12 residues long. Per the germline V gene, CDR1 is SGHNT and CDR2 is YENEEA. The ends were cut back, 5 bases at V and 7 bases at J, with 9 bases in the middle. The CDR3 coding sequence is TGTGCCAGCAGCCCCGGTGAGAATGAGCAGTTCTTC. Translated: CASSPGENEQFF.